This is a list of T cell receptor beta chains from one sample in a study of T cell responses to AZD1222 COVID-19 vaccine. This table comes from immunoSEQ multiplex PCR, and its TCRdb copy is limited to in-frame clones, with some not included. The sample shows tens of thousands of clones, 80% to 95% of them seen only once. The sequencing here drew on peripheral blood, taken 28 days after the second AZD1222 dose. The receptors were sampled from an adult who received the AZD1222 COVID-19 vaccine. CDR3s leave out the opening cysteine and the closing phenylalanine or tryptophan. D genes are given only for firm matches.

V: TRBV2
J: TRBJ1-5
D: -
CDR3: ASSVRGSYSNRPQH

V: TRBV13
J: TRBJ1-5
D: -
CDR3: ASSRRSGESNQPQH

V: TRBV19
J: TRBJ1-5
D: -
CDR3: ASSPRGTNQPQH

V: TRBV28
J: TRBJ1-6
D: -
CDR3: ASRPQGRATNSPLH

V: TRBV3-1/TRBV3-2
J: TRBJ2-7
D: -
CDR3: ASSRPGGSGPYEQY

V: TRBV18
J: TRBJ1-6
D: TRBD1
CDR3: ASSPAGQGGSLH

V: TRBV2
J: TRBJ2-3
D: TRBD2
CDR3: ASSDQLAGDTQY

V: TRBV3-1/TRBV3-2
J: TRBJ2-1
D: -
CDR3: ASSPVGGQYNEQF

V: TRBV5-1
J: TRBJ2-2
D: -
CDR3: ASDWGAGDSGELF

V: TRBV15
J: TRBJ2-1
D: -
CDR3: ATSRDITAPQF

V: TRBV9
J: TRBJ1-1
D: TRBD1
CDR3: ASSEAGTANTEAF

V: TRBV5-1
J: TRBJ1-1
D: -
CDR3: ASKQNTEAF

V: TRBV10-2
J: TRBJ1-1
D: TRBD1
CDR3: ASRDRAYTEAF

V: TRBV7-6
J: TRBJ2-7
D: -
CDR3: ASSLGLGSYEQY

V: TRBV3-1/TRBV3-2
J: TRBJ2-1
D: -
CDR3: ASSRHRRSVSSYNEQF